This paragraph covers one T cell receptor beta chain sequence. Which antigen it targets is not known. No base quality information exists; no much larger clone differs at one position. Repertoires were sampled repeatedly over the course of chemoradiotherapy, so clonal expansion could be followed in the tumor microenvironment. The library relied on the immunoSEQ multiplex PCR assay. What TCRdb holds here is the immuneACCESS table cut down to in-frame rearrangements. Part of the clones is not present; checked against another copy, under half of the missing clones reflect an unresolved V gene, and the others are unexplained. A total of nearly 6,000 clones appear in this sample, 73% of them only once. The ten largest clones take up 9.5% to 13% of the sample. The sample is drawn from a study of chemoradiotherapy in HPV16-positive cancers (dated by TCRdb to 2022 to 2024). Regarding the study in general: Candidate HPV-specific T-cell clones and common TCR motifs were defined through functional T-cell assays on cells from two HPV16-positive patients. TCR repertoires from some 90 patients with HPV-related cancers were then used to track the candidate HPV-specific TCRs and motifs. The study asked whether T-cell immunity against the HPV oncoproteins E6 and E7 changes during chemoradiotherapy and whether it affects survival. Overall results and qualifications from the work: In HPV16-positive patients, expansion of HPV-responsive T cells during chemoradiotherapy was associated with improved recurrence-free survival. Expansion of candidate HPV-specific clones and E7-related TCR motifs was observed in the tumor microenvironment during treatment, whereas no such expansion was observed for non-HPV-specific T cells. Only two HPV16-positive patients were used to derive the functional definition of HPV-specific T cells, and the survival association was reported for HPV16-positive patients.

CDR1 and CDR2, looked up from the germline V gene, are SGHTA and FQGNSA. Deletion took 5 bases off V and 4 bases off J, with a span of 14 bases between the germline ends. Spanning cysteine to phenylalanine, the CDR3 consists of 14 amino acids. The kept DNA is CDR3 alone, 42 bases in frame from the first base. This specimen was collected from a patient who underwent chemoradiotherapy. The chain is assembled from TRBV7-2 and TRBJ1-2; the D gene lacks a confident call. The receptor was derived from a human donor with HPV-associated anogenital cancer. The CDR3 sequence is CASSPRAESYGYTF. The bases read TGTGCCAGCAGCCCGAGAGCGGAGAGCTATGGCTACACCTTC. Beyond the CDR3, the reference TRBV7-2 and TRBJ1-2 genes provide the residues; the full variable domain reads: GAGVSQSPSNKVTEKGKDVELRCDPISGHTALYWYRQSLGQGLEFLIYFQGNSAPDKSGLPSDRFSAERTGGSVSTLTIQRTQQEDSAVYLCASSPRAESYGYTFGSGTRLTVV.